This passage covers 21 T cell receptor beta chains from one sample sequenced in a study of CD8 T cells in ankylosing spondylitis. One entry per CDR3 protein results from TCRdb running MiXCR on the 5' RACE reads. The table includes 80,000 to 90,000 distinct CDR3 sequences, around 25% detected once. The source material was blood, either unsorted or a sorted T cell fraction (not recorded which). Source of these receptors: a male donor with ankylosing spondylitis or in good health (not recorded which).

This clonotype was counted between two and nine times. The gene calls are TRBV6-1 and TRBJ1-2; maybe TRBD1 (6 bases). The CDR3 loop spans 14 amino acids. V was clipped by 6 bases and J by 7 bases, with 18 bases between them. Germline V gene sequence: CDR1 MNHNS, CDR2 SASEGT. CDR3 residues: CASRGGGGSSGYTF. For the CDR3, the DNA is TGTGCCAGCAGAGGGGGGGGCGGGAGTAGTGGCTACACCTTC.

This clonotype appeared many times. The gene calls are TRBV5-1 and TRBJ1-4; D ambiguous. The V end lost 5 bases, the J end lost 0 bases, and 11 bases lay between the germline ends. This CDR3 has 15 residues. Germline V gene data show CDR1 as SGHRS and CDR2 as YFSETQ. The CDR3 region is CASRAGAATNEKLFF. Here the CDR3 DNA reads TGCGCCAGCAGGGCAGGCGCAGCAACTAATGAAAAACTGTTTTTT.

The chain uses TRBV7-6 and TRBJ2-1, with D unresolved. The CDR3 runs to 12 residues. The germline V gene encodes CDR1 SGHVS and CDR2 FNYEAQ. Trimming pared 4 bases from V and 7 bases from J, leaving 8 bases between. The CDR3 DNA reads TGTGCCAGCAGCTCCCAGATGAATGAGCAGTTCTTC. Residues: CASSSQMNEQFF.

The chain carries TRBV5-1 and TRBJ1-3, with 9 bases identical to TRBD1. This CDR3 is built from 14 residues. CDR1 and CDR2 from the germline V gene are SGHRS and YFSETQ. The V segment lost 3 bases and the J segment 7 bases; nucleotides outside the gene matches: 5. This CDR3 reads CASSSGTGFNTIYF. The CDR3 DNA sequence: TGCGCCAGCAGCTCCGGGACAGGGTTCAACACCATATATTTT.

This clonotype has only a few counts. This chain uses TRBV20-1 with TRBJ2-1, with 10 bases matching TRBD1. CDR1 and CDR2 from the germline V gene are DFQATT and SNEGSKA (reference sequence). The CDR3 runs 14 residues. V lost 5 bases and J lost 2; bases outside the gene matches: 3. The CDR3 coding sequence is TGCAGTGCTGGGGGACAGGGGACCTACAATGAGCAGTTCTTC. It is translated as CSAGGQGTYNEQFF.

This clonotype was observed many times. The chain links TRBV7-2 to TRBJ1-2; TRBD1 matches 10 bases. This CDR3 contains 15 residues. Germline V lookup: CDR1 SGHTA, CDR2 FQGNSA. V lost 5 bases to trimming and J lost 3 bases; unmatched junction nucleotides: 6. CDR3 sequence: CASSPRTGGYYGYTF. CDR3 DNA: TGTGCCAGCAGCCCCAGGACAGGGGGATACTATGGCTACACCTTC.

This clonotype was seen more than once but under ten times. The rearrangement joins TRBV7-9 to TRBJ1-1; 8 bases align to TRBD1. V lost 6 bases, J lost 1 base, and 4 bases stayed unmatched. The V gene's germline CDR1 is SEHNR and CDR2 FQNEAQ (reference sequence). CDR3 length: 14 amino acids. CDR3 region: CASREGQGNTEAFF. For the CDR3, the DNA is TGTGCCAGCAGAGAAGGACAGGGGAACACTGAAGCTTTCTTT.

In its sample, this clonotype was seen many times. The chain is built from TRBV10-3 and TRBJ2-2; 9 nucleotides line up with TRBD2. Germline-derived CDR1 and CDR2 are ENHRY and SYGVKD. The CDR3 is made up of 13 amino acids. V lost 3 bases to trimming and J lost 7 bases; unmatched junction nucleotides: 0. CDR3 region: CAISELAGGELFF. The CDR3 coding sequence is TGTGCCATCAGTGAACTAGCGGGCGGGGAGCTGTTTTTT.

This clonotype has just a few counts. The rearrangement links TRBV7-2 to TRBJ2-1; 7 positions match TRBD2. This CDR3 region has 16 residues. Per germline, CDR1 SGHTA and CDR2 FQGNSA. Unmatched junction bases numbered 6, after V lost 4 bases and J lost 0 bases. In DNA form, the CDR3 reads TGTGCCAGCAGCTCCAGCGGGGCGAGCTCCTACAATGAGCAGTTCTTC. Translation gives CASSSSGASSYNEQFF.

This clonotype was recorded at least ten times. The chain has TRBV7-9 and TRBJ2-7; TRBD1 might be the D (6 bases). The V end was cut by 5 bases, the J end by 4 bases, with 18 bases between. The germline CDR1 and CDR2 sequences are SEHNR and FQNEAQ (reference sequence). This CDR3 has 15 amino acids. The CDR3 DNA sequence: TGTGCCAGCAGCCGAAGGGAGACAGGAGTTTACGAGCAGTACTTC. Translating gives CASSRRETGVYEQYF.

The chain couples TRBV20-1 to TRBJ2-2; D not certain. Trimming removed 5 bases from V and 0 bases from J, with 7 bases in between. The CDR3 loop spans 13 amino acids. The germline gives CDR1 DFQATT, CDR2 SNEGSKA (reference sequence). The CDR3 here is CSAAGPNTGELFF. In DNA form, the CDR3 reads TGCAGTGCTGCCGGGCCGAACACCGGGGAGCTGTTTTTT.

V gene TRBV7-2 combines with J gene TRBJ2-3, with D possibly TRBD2 on 6 matching bases. The germline V gene has CDR1 SGHTA and CDR2 FQGNSA. CDR3 length equals 15 residues. V was clipped by 1 base and J by 4 bases, with 12 bases between them. CDR3 sequence: CASSLVSGGADTQYF. The CDR3 DNA reads TGTGCCAGCAGCTTAGTTTCCGGGGGAGCAGATACGCAGTATTTT.

This sequence joins TRBV12-3 or TRBV12-4 and TRBJ1-4, with D tentatively TRBD1 (5 bases). The CDR3 extends over 15 amino acids. Trimming removed 3 bases at V and 5 bases at J, with 13 bases between. CDR3 bases: TGTGCCAGCAGTTTCGCGATTCAGGGCAATGAAAAACTGTTTTTT. Translating gives CASSFAIQGNEKLFF.

V gene TRBV20-1 combines with J gene TRBJ1-4; 7 bases align to TRBD1. CDR3 size: 13 residues. Germline V lookup: CDR1 DFQATT, CDR2 SNEGSKA (reference sequence). With 6 bases clipped from V and 4 bases from J, the junction kept 5 bases outside the gene matches. The CDR3, as DNA: TGCAGTGCCTGCCGGGACAGTAATGAAAAACTGTTTTTT. Protein product: CSACRDSNEKLFF.

The table lists this clonotype with a few counts. The rearrangement links TRBV5-1 to TRBJ2-1; D might be TRBD1 (6 bases). The V end lost 3 bases, the J end lost 8 bases, and 18 bases lay between the germline ends. There are 15 residues in the CDR3. Germline-derived CDR1 and CDR2 are SGHRS and YFSETQ. The chain's CDR3 is CASSYGTTNVDEQFF. The CDR3 DNA reads TGCGCCAGCAGCTACGGGACAACTAACGTCGATGAGCAGTTCTTC.

This clonotype was seen only a few times. The chain employs TRBV5-1 and TRBJ1-2; TRBD1 matches at 8 bases. Germline lookup yields CDR1 SGHRS and CDR2 YFSETQ. The junction had 4 bases not matched to a gene; V was cut back by 7 bases and J by 2 bases. CDR3 length equals 13 residues. The CDR3 region is CASRDRINYGYTF. CDR3 in DNA: TGCGCCAGCCGGGACAGGATAAACTATGGCTACACCTTC.

This clonotype was seen more than once but under ten times. The chain employs TRBV28 and TRBJ1-1; D not certain. Germline-derived CDR1 and CDR2 are MDHEN and SYDVKM. This CDR3 has 12 residues. The V end lost 3 bases, the J end lost 3 bases, and 5 bases lay between the germline ends. CDR3 residues: CASSFRDTEAFF. CDR3 sequence (DNA): TGTGCCAGCAGTTTCCGTGACACTGAAGCTTTCTTT.

The chain couples TRBV3-1 to TRBJ1-2, with D perhaps TRBD1 (5 bases). In germline, CDR1 is LGHDT, CDR2 YNNKEL (reference sequence). The CDR3 has 13 amino acids. Trimming stripped 3 bases from V and 0 bases from J, with 5 bases between. DNA for the CDR3: TGTGCCAGCAGCCAGGGGGCTAACTATGGCTACACCTTC. Its protein is CASSQGANYGYTF.

This clonotype was found a few times. The chain uses TRBV5-1 and TRBJ1-1; perhaps TRBD1 as D (6 bases). The CDR3 is 15 residues long. V gave up 4 bases and J gave up 4 bases, with 17 bases separating them. Germline-derived CDR1 and CDR2 are SGHRS and YFSETQ. The DNA of the CDR3 is TGCGCCAGCAGCCCGCGGAGGACAGTGGTCACTGAAGCTTTCTTT. It encodes CASSPRRTVVTEAFF. Full variable domain (remainder filled in from reference TRBV5-1 and TRBJ1-1): KAGVTQTPRYLIKTRGQQVTLSCSPISGHRSVSWYQQTPGQGLQFLFEYFSETQRNKGNFPGRFSGRQFSNSRSEMNVSTLELGDSALYLCASSPRRTVVTEAFFGQGTRLTVV.

This clonotype has only a few counts. The V call is TRBV12-3 or TRBV12-4, the J call TRBJ2-3; 13 bases match TRBD2. The trim removed 4 bases at V and 5 bases at J, leaving 6 bases unmatched. The CDR3 runs to 16 residues. This chain's CDR3 is CASSSWTSGGLDTQYF. DNA of the CDR3: TGTGCCAGCAGTTCCTGGACTAGCGGGGGCCTAGATACGCAGTATTTT.

In this sample, this clonotype turned up a few times. The V call is TRBV10-3, the J call TRBJ2-7; 11 bases line up with TRBD2. The junction had 6 bases not matched to a gene; V was cut back by 3 bases and J by 2 bases. Germline V lookup: CDR1 ENHRY, CDR2 SYGVKD. This CDR3 has 16 amino acids. The CDR3 is CAISESRLAGTYEQYF. For the CDR3, the DNA is TGTGCCATCAGTGAAAGTCGACTAGCGGGAACCTACGAGCAGTACTTC.